This T cell receptor beta chain was sequenced for a study of CD8+CD57+ T cells in acquired aplastic anemia. The overall study: Sorted CD4+ and CD8+ cells gave an average of about 3.4 ug of DNA.

CDR1 and CDR2 (germline): MGHRA, YSYEKL. There are 15 residues in the CDR3. V dropped 0 bases and J dropped 2; count of bases not matched to a gene: 1. A word on this clonotype: Its antigen is unknown.

Genomic DNA provided the template from which TCR beta VDJ and CDR3 profiles were obtained. TCRdb re-called the reads with MiXCR, one entry per CDR3 protein. The top ten clones hold around 0.82% of a sample with just over 450,000 distinct CDR3 sequences, under 40% of them seen once. The study, taken as a whole, reports: The same twenty-nine CD8+ CDR3 sequences occurred in patients and in controls.

Sequencing was done on patients that had shown CD8+CD57+ cell expansion by flow cytometry. A severe acquired aplastic anemia diagnosis applied to all patients. The chain combines TRBV4-1 with TRBJ2-5; 9 positions agree with TRBD2. Sequenced: sorted CD4+, CD8+, or CD8+CD57+ T cells (not recorded which) from PBMCs. The sequence was collected from a human donor with aplastic anemia. The CDR3 here is CASSQETSGQETQYF. The CDR3 bases are TGCGCCAGCAGCCAAGAGACTAGCGGACAAGAGACCCAGTACTTC.